Reported below is one TCR beta chain. The antigen remains undetermined. Assay used: immunoSEQ multiplex PCR; TCRdb lists only in-frame clones, some missing. This sample carries approximately 10,000 clones, about 70% of them seen once, and the ten largest clones take roughly 50%. The sample belongs to a study of STAT3 mutations in large granular lymphocyte leukemia. About the study: Immunosuppressive therapy was given to more than half of T-LGLL patients.

Findings and limits, study-wide: Variable sampling intervals and differing treatment regimens complicated linking therapy response to TCR clonal burden changes. Every T-LGLL patient had at least one immunodominant TCRbeta clonotype. After therapy, about 35% of the 18 patients switched clonotypes, all new clones STAT3 wild type.

The source of this sequence is a man aged 55-75 years with T-cell large granular lymphocyte leukemia. Some clones in this sample may be carry-over from other donors' samples. The specimen sequenced was peripheral blood mononuclear cells.

CDR3 nucleotides: TGCAGTGCTAGTGCCGGCTACACCTTC. This encodes CSASAGYTF. The chain uses TRBV20-1 and TRBJ1-2; D is uncertain. Germline V gene sequence: CDR1 DFQATT, CDR2 SNEGSKA (reference sequence). CDR3 length: 9 residues. V was trimmed by 3 bases and J by 8 bases, leaving 4 bases between them.